This T cell receptor beta chain was documented in a study of cytomegalovirus exposure and HLA in healthy donors. Trimming left V 5 bases short and J 5 bases short, with 18 bases between. This CDR3 has 15 residues. CDR1 SGHVS and CDR2 FQNEAQ come from the germline V gene. This clone was found a few times. Assay: immunoSEQ multiplex PCR; the TCRdb copy retains only in-frame clones and omits some. The repertoire holds about 260,000 clones, with 80% to 95% as singletons. The gene calls are TRBV7-8 and TRBJ1-2, with TRBD1 as a possible D gene (5 bases). Sequencing used PBMCs. The TCR originated in a woman in her 30s in good health and CMV-seronegative. The chain's CDR3 is CASSHDRVYLYGYTF. DNA for the CDR3: TGTGCCAGCAGCCACGACAGAGTCTACTTGTATGGCTACACCTTC.